The present TCR beta chain was sequenced within a study of cytomegalovirus exposure and HLA in healthy donors. Primers included in the PCR were 60 Vbeta and 13 Jbeta primers. Profiled with immunoSEQ multiplex PCR; TCRdb holds only in-frame clones, not every one. The table includes about 180,000 clones, roughly 85% detected once. Per the germline V gene, CDR1 is SGHRS and CDR2 is YFSETQ. There are 16 residues in the CDR3. Unmatched junction bases numbered 5, after V lost 0 bases and J lost 0 bases. Comment on this clone: The sample has other DNA sequences that encode this CDR3 too.

The specimen was PBMCs. This receptor was identified in a man aged 35 to 55 in good health and CMV-seropositive. This chain links TRBV5-1 with TRBJ1-1, with 7 bases fitting TRBD1. CDR3 nucleotides: TGCGCCAGCAGCTTGGGGGCAGGGGGTATGAACACTGAAGCTTTCTTT. Its translation is CASSLGAGGMNTEAFF.